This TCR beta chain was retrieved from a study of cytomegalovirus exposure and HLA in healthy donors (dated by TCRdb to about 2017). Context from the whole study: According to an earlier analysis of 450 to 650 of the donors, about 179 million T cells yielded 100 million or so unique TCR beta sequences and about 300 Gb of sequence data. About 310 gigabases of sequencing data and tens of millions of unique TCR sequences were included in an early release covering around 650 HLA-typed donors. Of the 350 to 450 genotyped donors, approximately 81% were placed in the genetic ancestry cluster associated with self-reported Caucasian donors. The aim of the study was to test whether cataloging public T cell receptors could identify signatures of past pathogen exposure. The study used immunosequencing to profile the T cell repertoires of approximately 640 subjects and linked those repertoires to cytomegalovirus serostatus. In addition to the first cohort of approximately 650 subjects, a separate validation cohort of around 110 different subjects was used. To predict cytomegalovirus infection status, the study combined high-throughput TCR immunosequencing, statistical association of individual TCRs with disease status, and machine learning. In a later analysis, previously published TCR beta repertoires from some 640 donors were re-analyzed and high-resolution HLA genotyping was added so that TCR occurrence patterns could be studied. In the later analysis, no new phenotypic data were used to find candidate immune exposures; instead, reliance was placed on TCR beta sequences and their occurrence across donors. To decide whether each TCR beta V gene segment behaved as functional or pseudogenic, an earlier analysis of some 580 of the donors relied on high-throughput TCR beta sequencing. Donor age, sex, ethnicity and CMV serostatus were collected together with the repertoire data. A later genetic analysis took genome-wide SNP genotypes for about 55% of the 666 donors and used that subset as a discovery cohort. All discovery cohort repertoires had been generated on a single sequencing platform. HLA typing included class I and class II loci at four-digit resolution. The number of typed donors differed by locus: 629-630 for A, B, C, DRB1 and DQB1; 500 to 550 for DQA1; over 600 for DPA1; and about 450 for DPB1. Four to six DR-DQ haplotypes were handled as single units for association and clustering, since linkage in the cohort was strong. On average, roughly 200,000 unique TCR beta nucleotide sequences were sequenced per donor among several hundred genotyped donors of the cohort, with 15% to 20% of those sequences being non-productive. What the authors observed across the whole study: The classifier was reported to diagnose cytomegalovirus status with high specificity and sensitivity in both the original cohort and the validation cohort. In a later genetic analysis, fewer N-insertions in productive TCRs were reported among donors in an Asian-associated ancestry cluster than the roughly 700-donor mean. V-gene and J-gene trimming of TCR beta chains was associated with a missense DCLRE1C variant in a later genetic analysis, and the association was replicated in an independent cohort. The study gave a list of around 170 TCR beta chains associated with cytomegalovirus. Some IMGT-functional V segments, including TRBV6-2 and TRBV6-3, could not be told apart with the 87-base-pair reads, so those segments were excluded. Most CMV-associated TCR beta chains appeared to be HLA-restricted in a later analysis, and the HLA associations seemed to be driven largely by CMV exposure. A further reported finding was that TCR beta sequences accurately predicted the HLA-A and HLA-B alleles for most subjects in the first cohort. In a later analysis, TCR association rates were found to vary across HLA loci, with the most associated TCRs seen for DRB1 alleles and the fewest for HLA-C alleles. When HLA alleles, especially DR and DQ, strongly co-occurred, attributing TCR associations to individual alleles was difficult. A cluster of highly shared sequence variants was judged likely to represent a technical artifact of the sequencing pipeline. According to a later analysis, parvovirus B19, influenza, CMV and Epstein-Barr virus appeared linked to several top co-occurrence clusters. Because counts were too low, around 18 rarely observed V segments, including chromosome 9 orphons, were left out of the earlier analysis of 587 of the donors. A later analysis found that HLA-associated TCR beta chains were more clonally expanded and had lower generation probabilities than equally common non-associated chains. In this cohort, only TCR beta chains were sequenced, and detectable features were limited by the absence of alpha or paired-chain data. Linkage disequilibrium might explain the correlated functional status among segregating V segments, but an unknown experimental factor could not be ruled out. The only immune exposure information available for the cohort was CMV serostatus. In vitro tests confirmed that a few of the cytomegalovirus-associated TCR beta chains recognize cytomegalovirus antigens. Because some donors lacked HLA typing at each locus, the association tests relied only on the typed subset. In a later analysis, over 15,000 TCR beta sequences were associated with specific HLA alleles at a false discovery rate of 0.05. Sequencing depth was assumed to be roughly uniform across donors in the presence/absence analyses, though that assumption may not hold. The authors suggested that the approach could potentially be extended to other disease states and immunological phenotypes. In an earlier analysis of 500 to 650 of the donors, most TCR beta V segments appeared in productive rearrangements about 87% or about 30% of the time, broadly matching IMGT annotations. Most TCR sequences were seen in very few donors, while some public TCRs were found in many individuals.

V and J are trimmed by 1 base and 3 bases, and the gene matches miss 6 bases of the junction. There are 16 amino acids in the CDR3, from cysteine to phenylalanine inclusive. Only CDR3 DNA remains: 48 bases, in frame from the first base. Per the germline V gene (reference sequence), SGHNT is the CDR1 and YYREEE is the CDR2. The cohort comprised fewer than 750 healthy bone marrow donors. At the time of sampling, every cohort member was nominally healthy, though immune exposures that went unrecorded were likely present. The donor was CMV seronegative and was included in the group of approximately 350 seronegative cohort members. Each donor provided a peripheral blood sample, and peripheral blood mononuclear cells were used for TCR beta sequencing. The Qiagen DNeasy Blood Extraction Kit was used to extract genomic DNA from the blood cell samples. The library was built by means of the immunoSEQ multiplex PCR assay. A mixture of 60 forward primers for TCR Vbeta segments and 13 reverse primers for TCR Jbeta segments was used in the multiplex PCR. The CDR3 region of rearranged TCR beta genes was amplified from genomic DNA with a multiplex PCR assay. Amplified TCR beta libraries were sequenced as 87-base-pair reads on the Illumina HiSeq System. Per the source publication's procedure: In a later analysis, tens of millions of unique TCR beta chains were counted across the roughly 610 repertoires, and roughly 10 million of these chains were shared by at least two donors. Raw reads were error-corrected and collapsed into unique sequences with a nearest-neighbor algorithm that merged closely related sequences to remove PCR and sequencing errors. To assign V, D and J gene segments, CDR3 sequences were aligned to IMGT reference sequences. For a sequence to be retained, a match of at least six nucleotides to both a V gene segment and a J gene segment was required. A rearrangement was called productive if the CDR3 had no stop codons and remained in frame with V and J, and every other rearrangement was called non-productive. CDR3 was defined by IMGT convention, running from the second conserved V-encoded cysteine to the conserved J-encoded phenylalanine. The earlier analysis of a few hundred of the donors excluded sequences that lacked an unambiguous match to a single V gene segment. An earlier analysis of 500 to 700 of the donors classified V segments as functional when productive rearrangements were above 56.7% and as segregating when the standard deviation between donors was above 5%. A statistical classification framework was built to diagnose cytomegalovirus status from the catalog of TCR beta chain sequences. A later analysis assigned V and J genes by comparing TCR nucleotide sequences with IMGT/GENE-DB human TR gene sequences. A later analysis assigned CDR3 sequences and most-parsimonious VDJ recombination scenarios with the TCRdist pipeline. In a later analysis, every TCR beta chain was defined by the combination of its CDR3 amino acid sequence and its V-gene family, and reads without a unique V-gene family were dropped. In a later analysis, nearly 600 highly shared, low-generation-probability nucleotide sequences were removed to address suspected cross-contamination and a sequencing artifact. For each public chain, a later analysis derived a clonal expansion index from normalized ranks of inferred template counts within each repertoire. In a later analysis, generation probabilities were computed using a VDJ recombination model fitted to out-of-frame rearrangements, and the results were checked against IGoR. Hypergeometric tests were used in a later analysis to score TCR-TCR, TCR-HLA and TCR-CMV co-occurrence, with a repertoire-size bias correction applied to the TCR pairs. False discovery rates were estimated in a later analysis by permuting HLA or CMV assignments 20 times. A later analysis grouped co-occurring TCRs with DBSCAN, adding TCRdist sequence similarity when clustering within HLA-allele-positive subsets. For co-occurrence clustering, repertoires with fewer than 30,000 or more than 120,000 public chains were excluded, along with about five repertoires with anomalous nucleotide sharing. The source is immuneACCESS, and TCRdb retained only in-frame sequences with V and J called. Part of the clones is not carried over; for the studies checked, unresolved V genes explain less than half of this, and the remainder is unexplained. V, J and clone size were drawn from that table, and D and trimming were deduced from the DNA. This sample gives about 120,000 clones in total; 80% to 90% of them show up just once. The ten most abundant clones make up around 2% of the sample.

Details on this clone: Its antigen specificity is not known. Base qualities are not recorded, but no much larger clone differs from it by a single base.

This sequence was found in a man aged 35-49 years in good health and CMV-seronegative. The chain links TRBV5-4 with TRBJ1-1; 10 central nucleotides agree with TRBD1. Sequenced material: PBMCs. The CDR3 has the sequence CASSLSRTGGDTEAFF. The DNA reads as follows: TGTGCCAGCAGCTTGTCTAGGACAGGGGGGGACACTGAAGCTTTCTTT.